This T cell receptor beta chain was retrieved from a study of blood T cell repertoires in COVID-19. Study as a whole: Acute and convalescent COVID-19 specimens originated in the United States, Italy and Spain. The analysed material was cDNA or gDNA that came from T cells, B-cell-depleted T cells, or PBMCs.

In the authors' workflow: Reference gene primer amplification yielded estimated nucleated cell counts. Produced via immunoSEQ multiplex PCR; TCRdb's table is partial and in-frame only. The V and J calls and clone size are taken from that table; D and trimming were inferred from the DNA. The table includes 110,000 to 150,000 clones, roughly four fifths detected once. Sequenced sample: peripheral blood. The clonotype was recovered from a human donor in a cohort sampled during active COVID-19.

The CDR3 region is CAIAPGQPYEQYF. The CDR3 bases are TGTGCCATCGCGCCGGGACAGCCTTACGAGCAGTACTTC. The gene calls are TRBV10-3 and TRBJ2-7; 7 bases map to TRBD1. The CDR3 runs 13 residues. J was trimmed by 4 bases and V by 8 bases; bases with no gene match: 8. The germline V gene has CDR1 ENHRY and CDR2 SYGVKD.